This T cell receptor (beta chain) was captured by sequencing in a study of Ad26.COV2.S vaccination and SARS-CoV-2 variants (dated by TCRdb to about 2021). Regarding the study in general: Donors in the vaccine arm were drawn from COV1001, a phase I-IIa trial of Ad26.COV2.S in healthy adults that was multicentre, randomized, double-blind and placebo-controlled. Ad26.COV2.S was administered intramuscularly at 5 x 10^10 or 1 x 10^11 viral particles, either as a single shot or as two shots given 56 days apart. The specificity and breadth of SARS-CoV-2-reactive T cell receptors after Ad26.COV2.S vaccination were assessed by TCRbeta repertoire sequencing. The TCR-sequenced set comprised approximately 32 samples: around 20 Ad26.COV2.S vaccine recipients, 5 placebo recipients and 8 SARS-CoV-2 convalescent individuals. Trial participants were randomized into five groups of five: low-dose or high-dose Ad26.COV2.S given once or twice, or placebo on both occasions. Investigators remained blinded to trial group allocation during experiments and outcome assessment. Here is what the overall study found, with its caveats: Comparing responses between vaccine doses or regimens was not something the study was powered to do. Substantial breadth of spike-specific CD8+ and CD4+ T cell responses was reported after vaccination. Vaccine and placebo recipients had comparable non-spike TCR breadth, which fits with the vaccine containing only spike. According to the authors, total T cell responses may have been underestimated by the TCR breadth and depth analyses. Higher spike-specific TCR breadth was observed in Ad26.COV2.S recipients than in placebo recipients (P = 0.0014).

This specimen's treatment or condition label, per the study, means: roughly 18 received Ad26.COV2.S at low or high dose, single or two shots; about 5 received placebo; per-sample allocation not given. For vaccine and placebo recipients, repertoires were sequenced using samples collected on day 63 after the first injection. Cohort 1b enrolled 20 to 30 adults aged 18-55 years at a single site in Boston, USA, between 29 July and 7 August 2020. As a vaccine, Ad26.COV2.S was a replication-incompetent adenovirus type 26 vector that expressed a prefusion-stabilized SARS-CoV-2 spike protein derived from the original Wuhan strain. The immunoSEQ Assay was the method used to sequence TCRbeta CDR3 regions. After extraction, genomic DNA underwent amplification by bias-controlled multiplex PCR, followed by high-throughput sequencing. Processing in the source paper ran as follows. To quantify the absolute abundance of every unique TCRbeta CDR3 region, sequences were collapsed and filtered. T cell fraction was estimated by normalizing TCRbeta template counts to usable DNA, with usable DNA measured through amplification of reference genes found in all nucleated cells. Repertoire TCRs were annotated as SARS-CoV-2-specific by exact matching of V gene, CDR3 amino acid sequence and J gene to a known reactive TCR set. The reference SARS-CoV-2 TCR set came from MIRA and was filtered for enrichment in COVID-19-positive ImmuneCODE repertoires, removing public or cross-reactive TCRs. Based on the MIRA antigens, annotated TCRs were further analysed at the level of specific ORF or position within ORF. Breadth was defined as the number of annotated unique rearrangements divided by the total number of unique productive rearrangements, and depth was defined as the summed frequency of the annotated unique rearrangements. TCR breadth was compared between groups using two-sided Wilcoxon rank-sum tests. TCRdb holds this immuneACCESS table with in-frame rearrangements only. Some clones are missing; in checked studies, unresolved V genes explain under half, and the rest has no known cause. Clonal size and the V and J genes are those of that table, whereas D and trimming came from the DNA. The sample table lists around 340,000 clones, about 88% of them with a count of one. About 10% of the sample comes from the top ten.

Details on this clone: Its antigen is still unknown. Per-base quality was not reported, and no clone a single base away is much larger than it.

CDR1 and CDR2 were assigned from the germline V gene as SGHTA and FQGNSA. V is trimmed back by 6 bases and J by 7 bases, and the junction contains 7 bases that no gene match accounts for. The CDR3 covers 13 residues, taking in both the cysteine and the phenylalanine. The entry retains the CDR3 DNA only, 39 bases that are in frame from base 1. The sequencing here drew on peripheral blood, taken in a trial of Ad26.COV2.S vaccine versus placebo. The chain uses TRBV7-2 and TRBJ2-7; the central 9 bases match TRBD1. This receptor was obtained from a person between 18 and 59 years old who received the Ad26.COV2.S COVID-19 vaccine or a placebo. In nucleotide form, the sequence is TGTGCCAGCAGTTTTTACAGGGGGCTTGAGCAGTACTTC. Protein translation: CASSFYRGLEQYF.